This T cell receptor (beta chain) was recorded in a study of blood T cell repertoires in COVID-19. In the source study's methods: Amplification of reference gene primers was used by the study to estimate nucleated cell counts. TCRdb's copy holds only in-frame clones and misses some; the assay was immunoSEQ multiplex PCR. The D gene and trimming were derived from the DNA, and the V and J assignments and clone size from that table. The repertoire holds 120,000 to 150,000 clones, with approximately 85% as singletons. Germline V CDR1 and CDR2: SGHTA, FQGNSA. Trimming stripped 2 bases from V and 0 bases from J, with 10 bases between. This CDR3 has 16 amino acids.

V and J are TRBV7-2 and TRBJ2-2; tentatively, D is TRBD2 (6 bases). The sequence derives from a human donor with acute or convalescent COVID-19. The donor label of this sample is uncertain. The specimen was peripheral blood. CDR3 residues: CASSLSPGANTGELFF. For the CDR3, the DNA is TGTGCCAGCAGCTTAAGCCCGGGAGCGAACACCGGGGAGCTGTTTTTT.